A selection of T cell receptor beta chains follows, all from one sample in a study of monozygotic twins with cystic fibrosis. The assay was immunoSEQ multiplex PCR, and TCRdb's table has in-frame clones only and misses some. The profile covers approximately 15,000 clones, with 80% to 95% appearing a single time and 9.3% taken by the ten largest. Input material: blood. The receptors were gathered from a girl aged 2 to 9 with cystic fibrosis. Each CDR3 is given with its conserved first and last residue. The D gene is left open where the match is weak. Not all rows give a size; the values are once, few, many and, for expanded clones, a class.

cdr3_nt cdr3_aa cdr3_length j_call clone_size v_call d_call
TGTGCCAGCAGTTTAGGTCAGAACTATGGCTACACCTTC CASSLGQNYGYTF 13 TRBJ1-2 - TRBV28 -
TGTGCGACGGGAGATAGGGGCACCGGGGAGCTGTTTTTT CATGDRGTGELFF 13 TRBJ2-2 - TRBV7-2 -
TGTGCCAGCAGCCAGGGGGATGGCTACACCTTC CASSQGDGYTF 11 TRBJ1-2 once TRBV6-4 TRBD1
TGTGCCAGCAGCGGGCGGAGGACGGAAGGCCACATCTTC CASSGRRTEGHIF 13 TRBJ1-2 - TRBV9 -
TGTGCCAGCAGCCCCCCGGGGGCGGCCTACGAGCAGTACTTC CASSPPGAAYEQYF 14 TRBJ2-7 - TRBV7-9 -
TGTGCCAGCAGCTACCTCGCGGAGACCCAGTACTTC CASSYLAETQYF 12 TRBJ2-5 - TRBV11-2 -
TGTGCCAGCAGCTGTACAGACAAGTGCTCCTACGAGCAGTACTTC CASSCTDKCSYEQYF 15 TRBJ2-7 - TRBV11-3 -
TGTGCCAGCAGCTTACTTGGGCAGGGCAACACTGAAGCTTTCTTT CASSLLGQGNTEAFF 15 TRBJ1-1 - TRBV7-3 -
TGTGCCAGCAGCCAAGACGGACTAGCGGGAATTAGCTCCTACAATGAGCAGTTCTTC CASSQDGLAGISSYNEQFF 19 TRBJ2-1 - TRBV4-2 TRBD2
TGTGCCAGTAGTTTTAGGGACAGTCGAAGGAACACTGAAGCTTTCTTT CASSFRDSRRNTEAFF 16 TRBJ1-1 few TRBV19 TRBD1
TGCGCCAGCAGGGCGAGAGGGGGGCTTTCCTACAATGAGCAGTTCTTC CASRARGGLSYNEQFF 16 TRBJ2-1 - TRBV10-2 -
TGTGCCAGCAGCCAATCCGGAACTGAAGCTTTCTTT CASSQSGTEAFF 12 TRBJ1-1 - TRBV5-5 -
TGTGCCAGCAGACACTCCACTAGCACAGATACGCAGTATTTT CASRHSTSTDTQYF 14 TRBJ2-3 - TRBV11-3 -
TGTGCCAGTAGTCTCCGGGACCCTGCCTACGAGCAGTACTTC CASSLRDPAYEQYF 14 TRBJ2-7 - TRBV19 -
TGTGCCAGCAGCTCCCGAGGGGACAGGGGCACTGAAGCTTTCTTT CASSSRGDRGTEAFF 15 TRBJ1-1 - TRBV7-8 TRBD1
TGTGCCAGCAGCCCCTCAGGAGATACGCAGTATTTT CASSPSGDTQYF 12 TRBJ2-3 - TRBV7-6 -
TGTGCCAGCAGCGATCGACTAGCAATAGAAACAGATACGCAGTATTTT CASSDRLAIETDTQYF 16 TRBJ2-3 - TRBV9 TRBD2
TGTGCCAGCTCACCCGCCTCCTACGAGCAGTACTTC CASSPASYEQYF 12 TRBJ2-7 once TRBV18 -
TGTGCCAGCAGCCCGGAGGGGCGACCGCAGAGAAGTAGCGAAAAACTGTTTTTT CASSPEGRPQRSSEKLFF 18 TRBJ1-4 - TRBV7-2 -
TGTGCCAGCAGCCATCAAGCGGTTGTGGAGACCCAGTACTTC CASSHQAVVETQYF 14 TRBJ2-5 - TRBV7-9 -
TGTGCCAGCACCTCGGGCAGGGAAGGTGGCTACACCTTC CASTSGREGGYTF 13 TRBJ1-2 - TRBV27 -